The entry below gives a single T cell receptor beta chain sequence along with its context. Its antigen is currently unknown. This entry comes from a study of shared clonotypes between healthy human individuals. CD45RO-negative cells were positively selected for CCR7, leaving out terminally differentiated effector memory CD45RA+ cells. Among the donors, all were Caucasian adults who lived in Nashville, Tennessee. CDR3 size: 15 residues. Findings and caveats of the study: Incompleteness in sorted-subset sequencing, despite large depth, was shown by rarefaction. Clonotypes which were not shared had lower generation probabilities than clonotypes that all four donors shared. Represented diversity (both genetic and exposure-history) was limited by the small number of donors.

TCRdb's table, derived via immunoSEQ multiplex PCR, lists solely in-frame clones and lacks some. The sample carries almost 700,000 clones, roughly 94% recorded once. V usage is TRBV21-1 and J usage is TRBJ2-1; TRBD2, the table's D call, was not compared with the DNA. TRBV21-1 constitutes a pseudogene. The sample taken for sequencing was naive CD8+ T cells sorted from blood. This receptor was identified in a man aged 25 to 40 in good health. The DNA of the CDR3 is TGTGCCAGCAGCATAGGACTAGCGGGACCCAATGAGCAGTTCTTC. It codes for CASSIGLAGPNEQFF.